This section outlines one T cell receptor beta chain sequence together with its context. Its target is unknown. Using immunoSEQ multiplex PCR, the repertoire was profiled, and TCRdb retains in-frame clones only, with some absent. Of about 73,000 clones in the sample, just under 80% are singletons; the top ten hold around 1.5%. This record comes from a study of T cell repertoires and HLA-DP antigens. Across the whole study: The donors, ranging 18-to-29 to 60-to-69 years, included two males and one female.

The V gene end was trimmed by 0 bases and the J gene end by 0 bases; junction bases not matched to a gene: 2. CDR1 and CDR2 from the germline V gene are SGHDT and YYEEEE. This CDR3 spans 15 amino acids. Untouched CD4+ T cells were bead-isolated at about 97.7% purity. Broader study findings: Responder cells were total CD4+ cells with a HeLa antigen-presenting system.

The V gene is TRBV5-6, the J gene TRBJ2-7, with 8 bases fitting TRBD1. The sequence was collected from a man aged 55 to 70 in good health and CMV-seronegative. The sample comprised CD4+ T cells from PBMCs. This CDR3 is CASSLGTGSSYEQYV. DNA of the CDR3: TGTGCCAGCAGCTTGGGGACAGGGAGCTCCTACGAGCAGTACGTC.